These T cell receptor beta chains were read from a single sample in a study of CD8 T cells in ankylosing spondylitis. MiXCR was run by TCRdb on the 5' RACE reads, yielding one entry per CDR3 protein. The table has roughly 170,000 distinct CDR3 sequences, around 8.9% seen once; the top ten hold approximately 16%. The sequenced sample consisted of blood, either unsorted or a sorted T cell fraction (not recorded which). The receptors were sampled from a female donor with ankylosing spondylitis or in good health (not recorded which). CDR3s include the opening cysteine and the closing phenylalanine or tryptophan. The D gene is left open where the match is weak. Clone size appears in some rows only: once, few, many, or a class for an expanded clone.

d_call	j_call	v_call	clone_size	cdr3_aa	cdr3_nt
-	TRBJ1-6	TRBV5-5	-	CASSLRDSYNSPLHF	TGTGCCAGCAGCCTGAGGGACTCCTATAATTCACCCCTCCACTTT
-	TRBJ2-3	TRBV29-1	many	CSVEGGLAGDTQYF	TGCAGCGTTGAAGGAGGGCTAGCAGGAGATACGCAGTATTTT
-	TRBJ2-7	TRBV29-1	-	CSVMAPTYEQYF	TGCAGCGTTATGGCGCCTACCTACGAGCAGTACTTC
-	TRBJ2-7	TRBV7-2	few	CASSLNDLGVSEQYF	TGTGCCAGCAGCTTGAATGATTTAGGGGTTTCCGAGCAGTACTTC
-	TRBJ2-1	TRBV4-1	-	CASSQAESTTRPNEQFF	TGCGCCAGCAGCCAAGCCGAGAGCACTACTAGACCCAATGAGCAGTTCTTC
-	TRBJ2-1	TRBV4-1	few	CASSQEPLAVSYNEQFF	TGCGCCAGCAGCCAAGAGCCCCTGGCGGTATCCTACAATGAGCAGTTCTTC
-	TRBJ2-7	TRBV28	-	CASSLAGRVYEQYF	TGTGCCAGCAGTTTAGCGGGACGGGTCTACGAGCAGTACTTC
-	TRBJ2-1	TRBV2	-	CASIAGLGNNEQFF	TGTGCCAGCATTGCAGGCCTTGGGAACAATGAGCAGTTCTTC
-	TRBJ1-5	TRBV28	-	CASSLDPLDRDNQPQHF	TGTGCCAGCAGTCTTGACCCTCTGGACAGAGACAATCAGCCCCAGCATTTT
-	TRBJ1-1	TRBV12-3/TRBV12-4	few	CASSSISPEAFF	TGTGCCAGCAGTTCCATTAGTCCTGAAGCTTTCTTT
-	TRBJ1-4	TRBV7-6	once	CASSLGDGNEKLFF	TGTGCCAGCAGCTTAGGGGACGGCAATGAAAAACTGTTTTTT
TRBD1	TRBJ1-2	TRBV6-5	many	CASSYSIIRTGGGYTF	TGTGCCAGCAGTTACTCTATAATTCGGACAGGGGGAGGCTACACCTTC
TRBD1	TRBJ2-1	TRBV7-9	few	CASSSDRATDEQFF	TGTGCCAGCAGCTCAGACAGGGCGACGGATGAGCAGTTCTTC
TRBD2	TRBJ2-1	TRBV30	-	CAWTSGSSYNEQFF	TGTGCCTGGACAAGCGGGAGCTCCTACAATGAGCAGTTCTTC
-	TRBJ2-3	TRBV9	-	CASSETGTTTDTQYF	TGTGCCAGCAGCGAAACCGGGACAACCACAGATACGCAGTATTTT
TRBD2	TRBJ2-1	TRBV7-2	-	CASSDATSEYNEQFF	TGTGCCAGCAGCGACGCGACTAGCGAGTACAATGAGCAGTTCTTC
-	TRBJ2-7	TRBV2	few	CASVGSSYEQYF	TGTGCCAGCGTGGGGAGCTCCTACGAGCAGTACTTC
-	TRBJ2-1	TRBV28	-	CASTRDWNNEQFF	TGTGCCAGCACCCGCGACTGGAACAATGAGCAGTTCTTC
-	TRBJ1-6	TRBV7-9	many	CASSRGEDNSPLHF	TGTGCCAGCAGCAGGGGGGAAGATAATTCACCCCTCCACTTT
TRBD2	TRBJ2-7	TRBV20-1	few	CSALQGLAGDNSYEQYF	TGCAGTGCCCTACAGGGACTAGCGGGAGATAATTCCTACGAGCAGTACTTC
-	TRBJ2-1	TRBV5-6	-	CASSFGSYNEQFF	TGTGCCAGCAGCTTTGGCTCCTACAATGAGCAGTTCTTC
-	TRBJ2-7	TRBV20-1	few	CSAVDLDYEQYF	TGCAGTGCTGTCGACCTGGACTACGAGCAGTACTTC
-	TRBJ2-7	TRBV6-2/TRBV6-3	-	CASSYNIAGQDEQYF	TGTGCCAGCAGTTATAATATAGCGGGACAGGACGAGCAGTACTTC
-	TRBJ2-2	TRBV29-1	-	CSVHPVGKHISNTGELFF	TGCAGCGTCCACCCAGTCGGGAAACACATTTCGAACACCGGGGAGCTGTTTTTT
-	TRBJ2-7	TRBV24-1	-	CATRETASYEQYF	TGTGCCACCAGGGAGACAGCTTCCTACGAGCAGTACTTC
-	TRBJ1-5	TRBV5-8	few	CASSLDSQGYQPQHF	TGTGCCAGCAGCTTGGATTCCCAGGGTTATCAGCCCCAGCATTTT
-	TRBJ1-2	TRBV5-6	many	CASSPPSRAKGYTF	TGTGCCAGCAGCCCACCCTCCCGGGCGAAAGGCTACACCTTC
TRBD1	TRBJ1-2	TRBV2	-	CASTSPPGQHYYGYTF	TGTGCCAGCACATCTCCTCCGGGACAGCATTACTATGGCTACACCTTC
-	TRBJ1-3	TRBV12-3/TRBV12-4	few	CATLGGQRNTIYF	TGTGCCACGCTTGGGGGTCAGCGAAACACCATATATTTT
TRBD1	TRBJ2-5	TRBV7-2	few	CASSSRDRGQETQYF	TGTGCCAGCAGCTCCCGGGACAGGGGGCAAGAGACCCAGTACTTC
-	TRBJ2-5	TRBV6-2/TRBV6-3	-	CASSYGSQETQYF	TGTGCCAGCAGTTACGGCAGCCAAGAGACCCAGTACTTC
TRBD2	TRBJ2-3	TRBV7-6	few	CASSFSGGLADTQYF	TGTGCCAGCAGCTTTAGCGGGGGGCTGGCTGATACGCAGTATTTT
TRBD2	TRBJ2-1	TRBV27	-	CASSDLGTSGYNEQFF	TGTGCCAGCAGTGACCTCGGGACTAGCGGCTACAATGAGCAGTTCTTC
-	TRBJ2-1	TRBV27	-	CASIGQPTYNEQFF	TGTGCCAGCATCGGACAGCCTACCTACAATGAGCAGTTCTTC
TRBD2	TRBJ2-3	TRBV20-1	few	CSARGLAGTDTQYF	TGCAGTGCGCGGGGACTAGCGGGAACAGATACGCAGTATTTT
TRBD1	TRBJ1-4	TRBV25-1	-	CASGQGREKLFF	TGTGCCAGCGGACAGGGTCGGGAAAAACTGTTTTTT
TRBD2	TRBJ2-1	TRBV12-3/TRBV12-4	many	CASSWSGSLDNEQFF	TGTGCCAGCAGTTGGAGCGGGAGTTTGGACAATGAGCAGTTCTTC
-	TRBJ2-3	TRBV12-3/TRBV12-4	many	CASGTDTQYF	TGTGCCAGCGGCACAGATACGCAGTATTTT
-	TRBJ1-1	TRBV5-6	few	CASSLDYTEAFF	TGTGCCAGCAGCTTGGACTACACTGAAGCTTTCTTT
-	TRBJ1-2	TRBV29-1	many	CSPRGERGYTF	TGCAGCCCGAGGGGGGAACGCGGCTACACCTTC
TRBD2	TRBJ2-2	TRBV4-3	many	CASSPGLAGWTGELFF	TGCGCCAGCAGCCCCGGACTAGCGGGTTGGACCGGGGAGCTGTTTTTT
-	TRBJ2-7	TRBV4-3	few	CASSQDLGSLQEQYF	TGCGCCAGCAGCCAAGATTTGGGCAGCCTTCAAGAGCAGTACTTC
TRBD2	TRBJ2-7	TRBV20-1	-	CSARYRTSGRYEQYF	TGCAGTGCTAGATATCGGACTAGCGGGCGATACGAGCAGTACTTC
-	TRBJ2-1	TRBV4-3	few	CASSQEGSAVPYNEQFF	TGCGCCAGCAGCCAAGAGGGTTCGGCGGTTCCCTACAATGAGCAGTTCTTC